This T cell receptor beta chain was identified in a study of radiotherapy plus CTLA-4 blockade in lung cancer. There are 15 residues in the CDR3. Germline CDR1 is MNHGY and CDR2 is SAAAGT. V was clipped by 1 base and J by 1 base, with 7 bases between them. Data came from immunoSEQ multiplex PCR; TCRdb stores just in-frame clones and leaves some out. Here the sample spans about 90,000 clones, about 85% being singletons. This specimen was peripheral blood, taken from a patient treated with radiotherapy plus ipilimumab. The V call is TRBV6-8, the J call TRBJ2-2, with a tentative D call TRBD2 (5 bases). This clonotype was obtained from a human donor with non-small cell lung cancer that progressed on radiotherapy plus ipilimumab. CDR3 protein: CASSYLRENTGELFF. The CDR3, as DNA: TGTGCCAGCAGTTACTTACGGGAGAACACCGGGGAGCTGTTTTTT.